This TCR beta chain was documented in a study of breast tumors, draining lymph nodes, adjacent tissues. Study results and limitations: Luminal-like breast cancer showed significantly greater tumor-nontumor repertoire similarity than basal-like breast cancer did. Data fit most tumor T cells coming from lymph node, expanding in tumor. The lymph node origin of tumor T cells was framed as consistent with a hypothesis, not demonstrated.

CDR3 size: 17 residues. CDR1 and CDR2 (germline): SGHTA, FQGTGA. V gave up 5 bases and J gave up 5 bases, with 21 bases separating them. This clonotype was observed many times. Its antigen is currently unknown. TCRdb recomputed calls from the multiplex PCR reads with MiXCR, one row per CDR3 protein. The sample has fewer than 300,000 distinct CDR3 sequences, about 32% seen once. Breast cancer patients provided tissue from their axillary draining lymph nodes. The sequence derives from a female donor with breast cancer. Some clones in this sample may be carry-over from other donors' samples. The sequencing sample was made of axillary lymph node tissue. The V gene is TRBV7-3, the J gene TRBJ2-2; the D gene is possibly TRBD1 (5 bases). Here the CDR3 DNA reads TGTGCCAGCAGCCCCGACCAGGGTGCGGCGAGGACCGGGGAGCTGTTTTTT. It is translated as CASSPDQGAARTGELFF.